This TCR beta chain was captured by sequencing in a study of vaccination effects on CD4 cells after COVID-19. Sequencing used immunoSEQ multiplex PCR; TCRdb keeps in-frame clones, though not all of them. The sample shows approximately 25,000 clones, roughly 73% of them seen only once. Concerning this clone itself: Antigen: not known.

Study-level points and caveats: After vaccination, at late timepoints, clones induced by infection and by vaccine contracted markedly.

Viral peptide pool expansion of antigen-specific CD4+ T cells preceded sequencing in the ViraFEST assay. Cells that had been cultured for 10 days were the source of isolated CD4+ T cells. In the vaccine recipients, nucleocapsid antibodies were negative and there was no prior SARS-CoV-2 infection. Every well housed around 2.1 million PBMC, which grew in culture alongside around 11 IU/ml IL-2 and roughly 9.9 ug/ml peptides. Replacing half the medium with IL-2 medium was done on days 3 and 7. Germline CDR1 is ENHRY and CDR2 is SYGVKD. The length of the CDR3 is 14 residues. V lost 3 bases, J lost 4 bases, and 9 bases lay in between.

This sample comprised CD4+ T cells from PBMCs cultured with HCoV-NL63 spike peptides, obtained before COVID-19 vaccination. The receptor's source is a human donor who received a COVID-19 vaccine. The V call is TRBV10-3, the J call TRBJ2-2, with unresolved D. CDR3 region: CAISEGIGTGELFF. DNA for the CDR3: TGTGCCATCAGTGAAGGGATTGGCACCGGGGAGCTGTTTTTT.